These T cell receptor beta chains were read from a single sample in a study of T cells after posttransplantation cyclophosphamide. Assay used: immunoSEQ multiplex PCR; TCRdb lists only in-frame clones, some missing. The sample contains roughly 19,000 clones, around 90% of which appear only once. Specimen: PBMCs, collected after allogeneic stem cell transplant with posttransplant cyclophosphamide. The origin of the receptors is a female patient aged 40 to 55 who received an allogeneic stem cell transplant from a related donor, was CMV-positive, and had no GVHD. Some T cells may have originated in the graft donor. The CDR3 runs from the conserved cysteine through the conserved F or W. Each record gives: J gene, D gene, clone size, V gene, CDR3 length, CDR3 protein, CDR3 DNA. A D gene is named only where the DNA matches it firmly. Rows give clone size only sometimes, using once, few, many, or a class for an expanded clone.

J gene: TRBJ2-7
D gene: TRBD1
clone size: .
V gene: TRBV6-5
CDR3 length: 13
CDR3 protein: CASRFFRDRDSYF
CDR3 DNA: TGTGCCAGCAGATTTTTCCGGGACAGAGATTCGTACTTC

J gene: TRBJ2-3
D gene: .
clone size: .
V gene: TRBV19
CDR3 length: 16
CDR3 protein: CASSIDGGRSTDTQYF
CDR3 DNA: TGTGCCAGTAGTATAGATGGGGGCAGAAGCACAGATACGCAGTATTTT

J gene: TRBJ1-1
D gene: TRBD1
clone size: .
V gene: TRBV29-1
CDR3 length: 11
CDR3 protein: CSVVTGWEAFF
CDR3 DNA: TGCAGCGTAGTGACAGGGTGGGAAGCTTTCTTT

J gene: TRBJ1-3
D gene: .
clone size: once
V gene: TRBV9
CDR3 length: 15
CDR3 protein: CASSAEGTSGNTIYF
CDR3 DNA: TGTGCCAGCAGCGCCGAGGGTACCTCTGGAAACACCATATATTTT

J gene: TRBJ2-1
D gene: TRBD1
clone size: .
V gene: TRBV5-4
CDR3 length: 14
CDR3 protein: CASSWGTGDNEQFF
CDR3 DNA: TGTGCCAGCAGCTGGGGGACAGGCGACAATGAGCAGTTCTTC

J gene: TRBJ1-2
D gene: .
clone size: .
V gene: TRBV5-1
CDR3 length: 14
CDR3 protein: CASSLHRDEDGYTF
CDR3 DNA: TGCGCCAGCAGCTTACACAGGGATGAGGATGGCTACACCTTC

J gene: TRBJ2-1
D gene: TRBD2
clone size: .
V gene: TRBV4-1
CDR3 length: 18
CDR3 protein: CASSPGLAGGPRYNEQFF
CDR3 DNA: TGCGCCAGCAGCCCGGGACTAGCGGGAGGGCCCCGATACAATGAGCAGTTCTTC

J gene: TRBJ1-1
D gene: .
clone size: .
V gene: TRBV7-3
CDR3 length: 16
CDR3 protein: CASSLTSEVGNTEAFF
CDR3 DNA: TGTGCCAGCAGCTTAACTTCTGAGGTTGGGAACACTGAAGCTTTCTTT

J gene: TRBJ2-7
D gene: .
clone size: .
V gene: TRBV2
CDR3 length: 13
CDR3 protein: CASNKQGGGEQYF
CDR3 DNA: TGTGCCAGCAATAAACAGGGCGGCGGCGAGCAGTACTTC

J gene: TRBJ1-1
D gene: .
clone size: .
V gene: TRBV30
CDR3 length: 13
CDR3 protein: CAWESLARTEAFF
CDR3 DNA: TGTGCCTGGGAATCGCTGGCGAGGACTGAAGCTTTCTTT

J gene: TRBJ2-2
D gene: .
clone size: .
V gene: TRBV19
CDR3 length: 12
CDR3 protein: CARRTGAGELFF
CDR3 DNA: TGTGCCAGGAGGACCGGGGCCGGGGAGCTGTTTTTT